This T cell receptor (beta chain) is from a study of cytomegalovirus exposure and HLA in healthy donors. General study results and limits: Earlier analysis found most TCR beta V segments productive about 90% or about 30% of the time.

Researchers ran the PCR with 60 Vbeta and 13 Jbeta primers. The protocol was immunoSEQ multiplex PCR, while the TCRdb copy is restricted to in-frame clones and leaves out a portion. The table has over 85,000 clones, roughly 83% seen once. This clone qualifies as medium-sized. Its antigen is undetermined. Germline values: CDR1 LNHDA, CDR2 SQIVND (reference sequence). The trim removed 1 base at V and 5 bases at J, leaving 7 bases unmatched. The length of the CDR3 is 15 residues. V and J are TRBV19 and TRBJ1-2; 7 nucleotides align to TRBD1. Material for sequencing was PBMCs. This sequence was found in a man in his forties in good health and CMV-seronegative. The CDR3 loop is CASSIGPTGTYGYTF. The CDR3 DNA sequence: TGTGCCAGTAGTATAGGTCCGACAGGGACATATGGCTACACCTTC.